One and the same sample provided the 32 T cell receptor beta chains below, sequenced in a study of blood T cells in healthy people across ages. The use of a sample-barcoded 5' primer and a J-beta primer mix characterized a second PCR of roughly 6 to 11 cycles. TCRdb fed the 5' RACE reads into MiXCR, producing one record per CDR3 protein. The sample gives under 750,000 distinct CDR3 sequences, under 55% of which show up once; just under 25% is in the top ten. The sample consisted of blood. These receptors were taken from a man older than 75 in good health.

V usage is TRBV5-1 and J usage is TRBJ2-7, with D tentatively TRBD1 or TRBD2 (5 bases each). Germline V CDR1 and CDR2: SGHRS, YFSETQ. Trimming removed 4 bases from V and 6 bases from J, with 20 bases in between. The CDR3 length is 15 residues. DNA of the CDR3: TGCGCCAGCAGCCACGAGGGACGGCTGCAGACCGAGCAGTACTTC. It codes for CASSHEGRLQTEQYF.

This chain links TRBV6-5 with TRBJ2-3; D might be TRBD2 (6 bases). CDR3 size: 13 residues. Trimming cost V 8 bases and J 9 bases, with 18 bases left between them. CDR1 is MNHEY and CDR2 is SVGAGI in the germline V gene. DNA of the CDR3: TGTGCCAGCGGGCAGGGAGGAAGTTTCACGCAGTATTTT. Translated, it gives CASGQGGSFTQYF.

The gene calls are TRBV11-1 and TRBJ2-1, with TRBD2 matching over 9 bases. Germline CDR1 is SGHAT and CDR2 is FQDESV (reference sequence). V lost 7 bases to trimming and J lost 4 bases; unmatched junction nucleotides: 8. This CDR3 has 15 amino acids. CDR3 DNA sequence: TGTGCCAGCACCTTTAGCGGGAGAGCTTACAATGAGCAGTTCTTC. It translates to CASTFSGRAYNEQFF.

This chain uses TRBV4-1 with TRBJ2-5, with D unresolved. The J call is uncertain, as TRBJ2-7 better fits the DNA end. The CDR3 length is 14 residues. Germline V CDR1 and CDR2: MGHRA, YSYEKL. The CDR3 DNA is TGCGCCAGCAGCCAAGACCCAGGCCCCTACGAGCAGTACTTC. Translated: CASSQDPGPYEQYF.

The chain is built from TRBV3-1 and TRBJ1-4; a weak D match, TRBD1 (5 bases). Germline V gene data show CDR1 as LGHDT and CDR2 as YNNKEL (reference sequence). The CDR3 totals 17 residues. V lost 1 base, J lost 10 bases, and 22 bases lay in between. CDR3 DNA sequence: TGTGCCAGCAGCCAAGGTGGGGGGACTATCAGAATCGGAAAACTGTTTTTT. Protein product: CASSQGGGTIRIGKLFF.

The rearrangement links TRBV18 to TRBJ2-3; D may match TRBD1 or TRBD2 (6 bases each). Germline CDR1 KGHSH, CDR2 LQKENI. V shed 3 bases and J shed 2 bases, with 15 bases lying between them. The CDR3 extends over 16 amino acids. The CDR3 region is CASSPQNGGHTDTQYF. The DNA for the CDR3 is TGTGCCAGCTCACCCCAGAACGGGGGCCACACAGATACGCAGTATTTT.

The rearrangement uses TRBV20-1 and TRBJ2-1, with D possibly matching TRBD1 (6 bases). The length of the CDR3 is 14 residues. Trimming took off 6 bases at V and 0 bases at J, with 12 bases between the two ends. Germline assignment: CDR1 DFQATT and CDR2 SNEGSKA (reference sequence). CDR3 loop: CSALTGPSYNEQFF. Here the CDR3 DNA reads TGCAGTGCCCTAACAGGGCCCTCCTACAATGAGCAGTTCTTC.

This clonotype was observed a handful of times. The chain employs TRBV20-1 and TRBJ2-7, with D perhaps matching TRBD1 (6 bases). The germline V gene encodes CDR1 DFQATT and CDR2 SNEGSKA (reference sequence). V was clipped by 3 bases and J by 8 bases, with 23 bases between them. The CDR3 runs 15 residues. The CDR3 here is CSASPRQANLMKQYF. CDR3 coding DNA: TGCAGTGCTAGTCCCCGACAGGCCAACCTTATGAAGCAGTACTTC.

V gene TRBV7-2 combines with J gene TRBJ1-2, with 7 bases that match TRBD1. Unmatched junction bases numbered 4, after V lost 5 bases and J lost 1 base. Germline CDR1 is SGHTA and CDR2 is FQGNSA. The CDR3 runs 14 residues. CDR3 in amino acids: CASSMTGNNYGYTF. The CDR3 nucleotides read TGTGCCAGCAGCATGACAGGGAATAACTATGGCTACACCTTC.

Comments on this clonotype: With a much larger clone just one base away, this may be a read error. DNA of the CDR3: TGCAGCGTTGTCCCAGCGGGGACAGGTACGCAGTATTTT. This encodes CSVVPAGTGTQYF. The genes are TRBV29-1 and TRBJ2-3; a weak D match, TRBD1 (8 bases). The CDR3 length is 13 residues. Per the germline V gene, CDR1 is SQVTM and CDR2 is ANQGSEA.

This clonotype appeared once. V and J are TRBV12-3 or TRBV12-4 and TRBJ1-1; D gene ambiguous. Trimming cost V 3 bases and J 3 bases, with 5 bases left between them. The CDR3 contains 12 residues. This CDR3 is CASSFVHTEAFF. DNA for the CDR3: TGTGCCAGCAGTTTTGTACACACTGAAGCTTTCTTT.

This clonotype was seen only a few times. V usage is TRBV20-1 and J usage is TRBJ1-1; D uncertain. The CDR3 contains 12 residues. Germline-derived CDR1 and CDR2 are DFQATT and SNEGSKA (reference sequence). Trimming took 6 bases from V and 1 from J, leaving 9 bases between them. The CDR3 here is CSAPTGNTEAFF. In DNA form, the CDR3 reads TGCAGTGCCCCTACGGGGAACACTGAAGCTTTCTTT.

This sequence joins TRBV29-1 and TRBJ2-5; 8 bases line up with TRBD1. Germline values: CDR1 SQVTM, CDR2 ANQGSEA. CDR3 size: 15 residues. The trim removed 3 bases at V and 5 bases at J, leaving 11 bases unmatched. The CDR3 DNA reads as TGCAGCGTTGACCCCCTTGGACAGGGCCGGGAGACCCAGTACTTC. It encodes CSVDPLGQGRETQYF.

As regards this clonotype: A much larger clone lies one base from this, so it may be a read error. The V and J genes are TRBV7-2 and TRBJ2-1; TRBD2 aligns across 8 bases. CDR3 length equals 15 residues. V was pared by 4 bases and J by 4 bases, with 6 bases of the junction left unmatched. Germline V gene sequence: CDR1 SGHTA, CDR2 FQGNSA. In DNA, the CDR3 is TGTGCCAGCAGCTGTACTAGCGGAGGGTACAATGAGCAGTTCTTC. Translating gives CASSCTSGGYNEQFF.

This clonotype has a count of ten or more. The chain links TRBV6-5 to TRBJ2-7, with D unclear. This CDR3 is 14 amino acids long. The germline V and J ends were trimmed by 2 bases and 4 bases, with 12 bases remaining between them. CDR1 is MNHEY, CDR2 SVGAGI, per germline. CDR3 nucleotide sequence: TGTGCCAGCAGTTACCGCGAAACATTATACGAGCAGTACTTC. It yields the protein CASSYRETLYEQYF.

This clonotype was observed a few times. This chain connects TRBV12-3 or TRBV12-4 to TRBJ2-1; the D is unclear. CDR3 size: 13 residues. Trimming stripped 5 bases from V and 5 bases from J, with 10 bases between. CDR3: CASSVWQDNEQFF. CDR3 in DNA: TGTGCCAGCAGTGTGTGGCAAGACAATGAGCAGTTCTTC.

This chain connects TRBV10-3 to TRBJ2-1; weak D call: TRBD1 (5 bases). With 0 bases removed from V and 5 bases from J, the gap between germline ends came to 11 bases. The CDR3 contains 15 residues. The germline gives CDR1 ENHRY, CDR2 SYGVKD. The CDR3 DNA follows: TGTGCCATCAGTGAGTCGACTCAGGGAAACAATGAGCAGTTCTTC. Its protein is CAISESTQGNNEQFF.

The chain has TRBV29-1 and TRBJ2-2; no clear D. The germline V gene encodes CDR1 SQVTM and CDR2 ANQGSEA. This CDR3 spans 11 amino acids. The V end lost 4 bases, the J end lost 4 bases, and 4 bases lay between the germline ends. CDR3 sequence (DNA): TGCAGCGTTGGAGGCACCGGGGAGCTGTTTTTT. Protein sequence: CSVGGTGELFF.

This clonotype appeared many times. This chain links TRBV7-3 with TRBJ2-1, with D possibly TRBD2 on 5 matching bases. Per the germline V gene, CDR1 is SGHTA and CDR2 is FQGTGA. V shed 2 bases and J shed 7 bases, with 6 bases lying between them. The CDR3 contains 12 residues. The CDR3 nucleotides read TGTGCCAGCAGCTTATCGGGGAATGAGCAGTTCTTC. This sequence encodes CASSLSGNEQFF.

The chain links TRBV15 to TRBJ2-2, with a tentative D call TRBD1 (6 bases). Germline lookup yields CDR1 LNHNV and CDR2 YYDKDF (reference sequence). Trimming removed 6 bases at V and 0 bases at J, with 11 bases between. The CDR3 is 15 amino acids. CDR3 bases: TGTGCCACCAGAAAGACAGGCGCGAACACCGGGGAGCTGTTTTTT. This sequence encodes CATRKTGANTGELFF.

J is TRBJ1-2 and V is TRBV11-1; no clear D. The V and J ends lost 3 bases and 2 bases respectively, with 10 bases between them. Germline V gives CDR1 SGHAT, CDR2 FQDESV (reference sequence). The CDR3 runs 14 residues. The CDR3 loop is CASSFDPGNYGYTF. The CDR3 DNA is TGTGCCAGCAGCTTCGACCCGGGAAACTATGGCTACACCTTC.

The CDR3 nucleotides are TGCAGTGCTTTTCCCTCTCTGACTCCAGCGCAAGAGACCCAGTACTTC. It specifies CSAFPSLTPAQETQYF. This sequence joins TRBV20-1 and TRBJ2-5, with D hard to call. The CDR3 covers 16 residues. The V end lost 5 bases, the J end lost 2 bases, and 21 bases lay between the germline ends. The germline V gene has CDR1 DFQATT and CDR2 SNEGSKA (reference sequence).

This clonotype was seen just once. One end of the junction is discordant with germline, which a read error may explain. The chain joins TRBV6-2 or TRBV6-3 to TRBJ2-1; D is perhaps TRBD1 (8 bases). CDR3 length equals 15 residues. The V gene's germline CDR1 is MNHEY and CDR2 SVGEGT. CDR3 residues: CASSYSTGDYNERFF. DNA of the CDR3: TGTGCCAGCAGTTACTCGACAGGGGACTACAATGAGCGGTTCTTC.

V gene TRBV29-1 combines with J gene TRBJ1-4; the match to TRBD1 covers 9 bases. CDR1 is SQVTM, CDR2 ANQGSEA, per germline. CDR3 length equals 14 residues. Trimming cost V 4 bases and J 5 bases; bases outside gene matches: 5. The DNA for the CDR3 is TGCAGCGTTGTTCGGGGGACAGGGAATGAAAAACTGTTTTTT. It yields the protein CSVVRGTGNEKLFF.

The genes are TRBV20-1 and TRBJ1-5; D remains unclear. Per germline, CDR1 DFQATT and CDR2 SNEGSKA (reference sequence). V lost 3 bases to trimming and J lost 0 bases, with 27 bases between them. The CDR3 is made up of 20 amino acids. Here the CDR3 DNA reads TGCAGTGCTAGGAGCCCTTTGAGAGGGAAGGTCGGGTATAGCAATCAGCCCCAGCATTTT. Translation: CSARSPLRGKVGYSNQPQHF.

A few counts support this clonotype. CDR3 sequence (DNA): TGTGCCAGCAGCCCGGGACAGGGGACTCAAGAGACCCAGTACTTC. It codes for CASSPGQGTQETQYF. The V gene is TRBV25-1, the J gene TRBJ2-5; 10 bases fit TRBD1. The germline V gene has CDR1 MGHDK and CDR2 SYGVNS. With V trimmed by 6 bases and J by 2 bases, 6 bases remained unmatched. The CDR3 covers 15 residues.

The chain's CDR3 is CASRAGGSLNTEAFF. DNA of the CDR3: TGTGCCAGCAGGGCCGGGGGCAGCTTGAACACTGAAGCTTTCTTT. The J gene is TRBJ1-1, the V gene TRBV7-9; tentatively, D is TRBD1 (6 bases). Trimming stripped 6 bases from V and 0 bases from J, with 14 bases between. The CDR3 runs to 15 residues. CDR1 and CDR2 from the germline V gene are SEHNR and FQNEAQ (reference sequence).

This clonotype has only a few counts. This chain joins TRBV7-2 and TRBJ2-3, with D perhaps matching TRBD1 (6 bases). Trimming cost V 1 base and J 2 bases, with 13 bases left between them. In germline, CDR1 is SGHTA, CDR2 FQGNSA. CDR3 length: 16 residues. The CDR3 bases are TGTGCCAGCAGCTTAGTGGGGGCTGGTCTCACAGATACGCAGTATTTT. It encodes CASSLVGAGLTDTQYF.

Of note for this clonotype: At one end the junction does not follow the germline gene, possibly because of a read error. The CDR3 nucleotides read TGTGCCAGCAGCTTGGACGGCTCCTACGGGCAGTACTTC. Amino acids: CASSLDGSYGQYF. V and J are TRBV5-5 and TRBJ2-7; D is uncertain. Germline V lookup: CDR1 SGHKS, CDR2 YYEKEE (reference sequence). CDR3 size: 13 residues.

This clonotype was seen once. The chain employs TRBV20-1 and TRBJ1-1; D may be TRBD1 (6 bases). CDR3 length equals 13 residues. The germline gives CDR1 DFQATT, CDR2 SNEGSKA (reference sequence). V shed 5 bases and J shed 3 bases, with 13 bases lying between them. CDR3 amino acids: CSARTGPYTEAFF. The CDR3 DNA is TGCAGTGCTCGAACAGGGCCATACACTGAAGCTTTCTTT.

V and J are TRBV27 and TRBJ1-6; a possible D gene is TRBD1 (5 bases). CDR3 length: 15 amino acids. Germline CDR1 is MNHEY and CDR2 is SMNVEV (reference sequence). Trimming took off 3 bases at V and 3 bases at J, with 9 bases between the two ends. CDR3 DNA sequence: TGTGCCAGCAGTTTGAGGGACTACTATAATTCACCCCTCCACTTT. Translating it yields CASSLRDYYNSPLHF.

Comment on this clonotype: This may be a read error: a much more frequent sequence differs by one nucleotide. The chain joins TRBV6-5 to TRBJ2-7; 9 bases match TRBD2. The germline V gene has CDR1 MNHEY and CDR2 SVGAGI. CDR3 length: 15 amino acids. The CDR3 region is CASGYEVAGVSEQYF. Here the CDR3 DNA reads TGTGCCAGCGGTTACGAGGTAGCGGGAGTCTCCGAGCAGTACTTC.